Sequencing of this T cell receptor (beta chain) was carried out in a study of glioma-infiltrating T cells after dendritic cell vaccination. As for the study in general: Dendritic cell vaccination trial patients had either newly diagnosed or recurrent glioblastoma. Broader study findings: Patients with more pretreatment TILs had longer time to progression and survival.

Produced via immunoSEQ multiplex PCR; TCRdb's table is partial and in-frame only. The sample yields over 80,000 clones, roughly 77% seen once. Time point specified: after dendritic cell vaccination, including at tumor progression/relapse. A remark on this clone: Its cognate antigen is unknown.

This CDR3 comprises 18 residues. In germline, CDR1 is SGHRS, CDR2 YFSETQ. V lost 0 bases and J lost 3; bases outside the gene matches: 6. The TCR originated in a human donor with glioblastoma. This sequence joins TRBV5-1 and TRBJ2-6, with 10 bases that match TRBD1. The sequencing here drew on blood, taken after dendritic cell vaccination. The chain's CDR3 is CASSLAWGTGDGANVLTF. The CDR3 DNA reads as TGCGCCAGCAGCTTGGCCTGGGGGACAGGGGATGGGGCCAACGTCCTGACTTTC.